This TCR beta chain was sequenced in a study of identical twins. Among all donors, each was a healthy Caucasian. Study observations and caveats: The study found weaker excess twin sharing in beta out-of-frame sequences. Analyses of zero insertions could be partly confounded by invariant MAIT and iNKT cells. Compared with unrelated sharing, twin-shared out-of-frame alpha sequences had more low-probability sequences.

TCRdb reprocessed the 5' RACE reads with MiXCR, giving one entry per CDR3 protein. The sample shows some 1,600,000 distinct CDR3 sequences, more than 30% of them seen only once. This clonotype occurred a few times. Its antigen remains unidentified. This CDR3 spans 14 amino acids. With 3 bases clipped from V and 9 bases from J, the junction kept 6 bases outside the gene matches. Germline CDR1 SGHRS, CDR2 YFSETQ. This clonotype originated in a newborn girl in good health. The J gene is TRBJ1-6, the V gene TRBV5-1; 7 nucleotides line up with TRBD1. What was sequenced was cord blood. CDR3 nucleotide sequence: TGCGCCAGCAGCTCGACAGGGTCCGGTTCACCCCTCCACTTT. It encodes CASSSTGSGSPLHF.